This entry describes one T cell receptor beta chain. Only in-frame clones appear in the TCRdb table, and some are missing; sequencing was by immunoSEQ multiplex PCR. The sample includes 300,000 to 350,000 clones, 80% to 90% of them seen just once. Trimming removed 0 bases from V and 0 bases from J, with 8 bases in between. Germline V CDR1 and CDR2: MNHEY, SVGAGI. This CDR3 is 15 amino acids long. The sample is drawn from a study of blood T cell repertoires in COVID-19. Study summary: Specimens from acute and convalescent COVID-19 originated in the United States, Italy and Spain. The cDNA or gDNA used as material had been derived from T cells, B-cell-depleted T cells, or PBMCs.

The source material was peripheral blood. The chain employs TRBV6-5 and TRBJ2-5; D is unclear. The clonotype originates from a man younger than 45 with active or convalescent COVID-19. This CDR3 is CASSYSQLYQETQYF. The DNA of the CDR3 is TGTGCCAGCAGTTACTCTCAACTGTACCAAGAGACCCAGTACTTC.